Each of the 9 T cell receptor beta chains below was sequenced from the same sample in a study of blood T cell repertoires in COVID-19. TCRdb keeps only in-frame clones here, not all; method: immunoSEQ multiplex PCR. The sample has about 26,000 clones, around 66% seen once. Sequencing used peripheral blood. These receptors all come from a man between 60 and 75 years old with active or convalescent COVID-19.

The chain employs TRBV20-1 and TRBJ2-1, with D unresolved. With 3 bases removed from V and 6 bases from J, the gap between germline ends came to 6 bases. CDR3 length equals 11 residues. Germline V gives CDR1 DFQATT, CDR2 SNEGSKA (reference sequence). CDR3 nucleotide sequence: TGCAGTGCTAGGTGGCTCAATGAGCAGTTCTTC. Residues: CSARWLNEQFF.

The chain joins TRBV27 to TRBJ2-5; 7 bases match TRBD1. J lost 5 bases, V lost 1 base, and 10 bases had no gene match. This CDR3 is built from 16 residues. Germline CDR1 and CDR2: MNHEY and SMNVEV (reference sequence). CDR3 in DNA: TGTGCCAGCAGTTTATTCCTAGGGGGCGATCTGGAGACCCAGTACTTC. It is translated as CASSLFLGGDLETQYF.

This chain links TRBV11-2 with TRBJ2-7; no firm D call. CDR1 is SGHAT, CDR2 FQNNGV, per germline. Trimming took off 0 bases at V and 6 bases at J, with 3 bases between the two ends. The CDR3 sequence is 11 residues long. This chain's CDR3 is CASSLDGEQYF. For the CDR3, the DNA is TGTGCCAGCAGCTTAGACGGCGAGCAGTACTTC.

This clone was counted only a few times. This sequence joins TRBV19 and TRBJ2-7, with 7 bases matching TRBD2. The CDR3 covers 17 residues. With V trimmed by 6 bases and J by 3 bases, 17 bases remained unmatched. From germline, CDR1 is LNHDA and CDR2 SQIVND (reference sequence). CDR3 coding DNA: TGTGCCAGTAGCTTGGGAGCCCCTAGCGGAGGCCTCTACGAGCAGTACTTC. Its protein product is CASSLGAPSGGLYEQYF.

CDR3 region: CATSETGSSYNEQFF. Here the CDR3 DNA reads TGTGCCACCAGTGAAACCGGGAGCTCCTACAATGAGCAGTTCTTC. J is TRBJ2-1 and V is TRBV24-1; a possible D gene is TRBD2 (6 bases). The CDR3 sequence is 15 residues long. Per germline, CDR1 KGHDR and CDR2 SFDVKD. Trimming removed 4 bases at V and 0 bases at J, with 9 bases between.

The chain combines TRBV4-1 with TRBJ2-5; 9 nucleotides align to TRBD2. Looked up from germline, CDR1 is MGHRA and CDR2 is YSYEKL. The trim removed 0 bases at V and 2 bases at J, leaving 4 bases unmatched. The CDR3 extends over 16 amino acids. The CDR3 here is CASSQDGLATQETQYF. DNA of the CDR3: TGCGCCAGCAGCCAAGACGGACTAGCGACGCAAGAGACCCAGTACTTC.

This chain uses TRBV19 with TRBJ1-6, with D possibly being TRBD1 (6 bases). Germline V gene data show CDR1 as LNHDA and CDR2 as SQIVND (reference sequence). V lost 4 bases and J 8 bases, leaving 9 bases between the germline ends. This CDR3 has 13 amino acids. For the CDR3, the DNA is TGTGCCAGTAGTAACAGGGAGCATTCACCCCTCCACTTT. Residues: CASSNREHSPLHF.

In its sample, this clone ranks as medium-sized. This chain joins TRBV6-5 and TRBJ1-6; TRBD1 aligns across 8 bases. CDR1 and CDR2 from the germline V gene are MNHEY and SVGAGI. The trim removed 0 bases at V and 13 bases at J, leaving 8 bases unmatched. This CDR3 comprises 15 residues. The CDR3 spells CASSYSSGQGHPLHF. CDR3 DNA: TGTGCCAGCAGTTACTCGAGCGGACAGGGTCACCCCCTCCACTTT.

The count of this clone is one. V is TRBV9 and J is TRBJ1-2, with 8 bases matching TRBD1. The CDR3 is 17 residues long. In germline, CDR1 is SGDLS, CDR2 YYNGEE. V gave up 3 bases and J gave up 0 bases; unmatched junction bases: 10. The CDR3 DNA sequence: TGTGCCAGCAGCGCGGAGGACAGGGAATATCCTAACTATGGCTACACCTTC. Its translation: CASSAEDREYPNYGYTF.